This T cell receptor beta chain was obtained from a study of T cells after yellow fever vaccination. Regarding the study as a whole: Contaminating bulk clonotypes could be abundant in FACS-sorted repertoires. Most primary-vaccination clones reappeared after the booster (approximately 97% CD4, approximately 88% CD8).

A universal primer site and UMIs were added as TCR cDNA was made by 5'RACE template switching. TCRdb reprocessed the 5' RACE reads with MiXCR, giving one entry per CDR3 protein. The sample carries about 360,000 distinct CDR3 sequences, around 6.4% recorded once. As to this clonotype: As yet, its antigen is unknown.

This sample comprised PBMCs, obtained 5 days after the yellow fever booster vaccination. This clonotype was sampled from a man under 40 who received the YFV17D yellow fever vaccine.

CDR3 DNA sequence: TGCGCCAGCAGCCAGGGGGGACAGGGGTGGACCTATAATTCACCCCTCCACTTT. Translating gives CASSQGGQGWTYNSPLHF. The chain recombines TRBV4-3 with TRBJ1-6; 10 nucleotides agree with TRBD1. V dropped 3 bases and J dropped 2; count of bases not matched to a gene: 7. This CDR3 has 18 residues. Germline lookup yields CDR1 LGHNA and CDR2 YSLEER.